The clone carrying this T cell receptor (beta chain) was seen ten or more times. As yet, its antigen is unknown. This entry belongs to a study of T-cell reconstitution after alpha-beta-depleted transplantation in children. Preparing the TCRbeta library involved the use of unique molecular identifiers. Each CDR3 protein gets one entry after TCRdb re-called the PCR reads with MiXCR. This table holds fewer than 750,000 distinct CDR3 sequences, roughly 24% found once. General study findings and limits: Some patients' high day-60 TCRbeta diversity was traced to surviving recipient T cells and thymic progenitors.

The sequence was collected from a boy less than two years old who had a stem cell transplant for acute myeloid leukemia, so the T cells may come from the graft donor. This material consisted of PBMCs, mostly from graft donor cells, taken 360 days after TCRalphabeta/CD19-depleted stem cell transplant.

The CDR3 loop is CASSLRGQAYGYTF. The CDR3 DNA sequence: TGCGCCAGCAGCTTGAGGGGACAGGCCTATGGCTACACCTTC. The gene calls are TRBV5-1 and TRBJ1-2; 8 positions match TRBD1. V was pared by 1 base and J by 4 bases, with 3 bases of the junction left unmatched. Germline loops: CDR1 SGHRS, CDR2 YFSETQ. This CDR3 is 14 amino acids long.